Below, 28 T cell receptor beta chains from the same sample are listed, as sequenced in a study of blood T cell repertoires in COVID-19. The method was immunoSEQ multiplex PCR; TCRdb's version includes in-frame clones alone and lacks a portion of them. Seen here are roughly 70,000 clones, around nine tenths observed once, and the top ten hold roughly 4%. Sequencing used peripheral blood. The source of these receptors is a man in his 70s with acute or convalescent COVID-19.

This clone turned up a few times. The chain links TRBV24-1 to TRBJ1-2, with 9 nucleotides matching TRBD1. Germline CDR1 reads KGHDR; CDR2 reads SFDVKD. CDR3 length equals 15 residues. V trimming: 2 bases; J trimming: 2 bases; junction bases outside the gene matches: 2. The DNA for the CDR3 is TGTGCCACCAGTGATTCGGACAGGGGCAACTATGGCTACACCTTC. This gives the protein CATSDSDRGNYGYTF.

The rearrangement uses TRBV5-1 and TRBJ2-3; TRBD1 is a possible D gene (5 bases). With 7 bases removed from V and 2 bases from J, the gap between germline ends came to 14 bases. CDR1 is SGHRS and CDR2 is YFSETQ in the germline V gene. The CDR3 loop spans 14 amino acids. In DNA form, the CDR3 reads TGCGCCAGCTTTGACAGAACCGACACAGATACGCAGTATTTT. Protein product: CASFDRTDTDTQYF.

The CDR3 region is CASSYWAGSINSRSEAFF. The CDR3, as DNA: TGTGCCAGCAGTTACTGGGCAGGGTCAATTAACTCACGGTCTGAAGCTTTCTTT. The chain employs TRBV6-2 or TRBV6-3 and TRBJ1-1, with D possibly TRBD1 on 5 matching bases. The CDR3 is 18 residues long. The V end was cut by 1 base, the J end by 6 bases, with 24 bases between. Germline V lookup: CDR1 MNHEY, CDR2 SVGEGT.

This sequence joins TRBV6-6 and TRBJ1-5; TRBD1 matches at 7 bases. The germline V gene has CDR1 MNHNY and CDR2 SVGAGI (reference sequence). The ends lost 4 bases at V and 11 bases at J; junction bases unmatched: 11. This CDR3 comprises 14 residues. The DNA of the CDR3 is TGTGCCAGCAGTTCTCCCCAGGGGGTGGAGGCCCAGCATTTT. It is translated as CASSSPQGVEAQHF.

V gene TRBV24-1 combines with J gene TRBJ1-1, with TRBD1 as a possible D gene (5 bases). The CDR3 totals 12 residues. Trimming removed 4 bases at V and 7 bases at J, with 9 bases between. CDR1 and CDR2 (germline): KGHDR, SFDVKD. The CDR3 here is CATSDVGGEAFF. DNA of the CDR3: TGTGCCACCAGTGACGTGGGGGGTGAAGCTTTCTTT.

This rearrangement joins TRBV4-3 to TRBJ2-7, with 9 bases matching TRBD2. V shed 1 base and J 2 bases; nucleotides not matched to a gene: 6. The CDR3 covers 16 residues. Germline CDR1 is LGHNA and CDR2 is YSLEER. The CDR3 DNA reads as TGCGCCAGCAGCCAAGTTAGGGCGGGGGGGACCTACGAGCAGTACTTC. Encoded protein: CASSQVRAGGTYEQYF.

The CDR3 sequence: CASSSTLAGGRGEQFF. The DNA for the CDR3 is TGTGCCAGCAGCTCTACCCTAGCGGGGGGACGGGGTGAGCAGTTCTTC. V and J are TRBV7-2 and TRBJ2-1; 11 bases map to TRBD2. Germline trimming cut 4 bases from V and 9 bases from J; bases unmatched to any gene: 11. The germline V gene has CDR1 SGHTA and CDR2 FQGNSA. This CDR3 comprises 16 residues.

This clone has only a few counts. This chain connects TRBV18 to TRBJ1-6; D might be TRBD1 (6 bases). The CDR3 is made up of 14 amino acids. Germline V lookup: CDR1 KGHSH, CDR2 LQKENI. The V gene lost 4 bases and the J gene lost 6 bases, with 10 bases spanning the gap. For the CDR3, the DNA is TGTGCCAGCTCACTCGACAGGACTAATTCACCCCTCCACTTT. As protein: CASSLDRTNSPLHF.

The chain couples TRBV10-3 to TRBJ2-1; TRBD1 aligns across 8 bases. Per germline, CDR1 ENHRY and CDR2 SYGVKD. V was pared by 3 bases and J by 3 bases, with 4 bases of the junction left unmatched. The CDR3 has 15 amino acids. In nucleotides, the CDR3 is TGTGCCATCAGTGATCCAGGACAGGGCTACAATGAGCAGTTCTTC. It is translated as CAISDPGQGYNEQFF.

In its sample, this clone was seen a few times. The DNA of the CDR3 is TGTGCCAGCAGTCCCCTTAGGAGGGGACAGGGGATTAGGCAGCCCCAGCATTTT. This sequence encodes CASSPLRRGQGIRQPQHF. This chain connects TRBV27 to TRBJ1-5; 10 nucleotides align to TRBD1. Germline V gives CDR1 MNHEY, CDR2 SMNVEV (reference sequence). The V and J ends lost 5 bases and 7 bases, in that order; junction bases with no gene match: 17. The CDR3 covers 18 residues.

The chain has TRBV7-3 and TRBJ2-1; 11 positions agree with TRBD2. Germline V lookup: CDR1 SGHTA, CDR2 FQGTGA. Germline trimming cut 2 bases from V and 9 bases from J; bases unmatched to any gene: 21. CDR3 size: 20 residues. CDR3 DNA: TGTGCCAGCAGCTTACGGTCGCCAGCTAGCGGGGGGACCTATTGGCCTGAGCAGTTCTTC. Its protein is CASSLRSPASGGTYWPEQFF.

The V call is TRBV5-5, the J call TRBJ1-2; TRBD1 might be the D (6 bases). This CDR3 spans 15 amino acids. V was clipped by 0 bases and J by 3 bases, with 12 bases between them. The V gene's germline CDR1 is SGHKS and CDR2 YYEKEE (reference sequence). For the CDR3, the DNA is TGTGCCAGCAGCTTGGGGGGGACATACGACTATGGCTACACCTTC. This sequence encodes CASSLGGTYDYGYTF.

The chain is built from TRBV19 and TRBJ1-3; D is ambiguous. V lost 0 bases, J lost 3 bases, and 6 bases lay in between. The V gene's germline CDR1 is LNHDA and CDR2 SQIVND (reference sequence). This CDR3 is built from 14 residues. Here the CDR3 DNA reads TGTGCCAGTAGTATAGATTCCCTTGGAAACACCATATATTTT. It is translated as CASSIDSLGNTIYF.

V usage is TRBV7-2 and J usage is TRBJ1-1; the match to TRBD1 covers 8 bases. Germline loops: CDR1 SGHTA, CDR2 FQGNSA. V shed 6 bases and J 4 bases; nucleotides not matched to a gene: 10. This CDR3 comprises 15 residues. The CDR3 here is CASRSRQGAATEAFF. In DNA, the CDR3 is TGTGCCAGCAGATCAAGGCAGGGGGCGGCCACTGAAGCTTTCTTT.

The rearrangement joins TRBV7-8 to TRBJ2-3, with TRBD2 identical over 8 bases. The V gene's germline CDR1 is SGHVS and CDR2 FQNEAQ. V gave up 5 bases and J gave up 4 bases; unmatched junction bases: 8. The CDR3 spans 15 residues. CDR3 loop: CASSRERGRSDTQYF. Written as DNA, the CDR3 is TGTGCCAGCAGCCGTGAGCGGGGGAGGTCAGATACGCAGTATTTT.

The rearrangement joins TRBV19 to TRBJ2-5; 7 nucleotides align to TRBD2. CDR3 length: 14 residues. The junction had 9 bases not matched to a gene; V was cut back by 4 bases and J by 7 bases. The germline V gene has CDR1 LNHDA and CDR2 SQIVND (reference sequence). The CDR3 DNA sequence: TGTGCCAGTAGTACGACTAGCAATGCAGGGACCCAGTACTTC. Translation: CASSTTSNAGTQYF. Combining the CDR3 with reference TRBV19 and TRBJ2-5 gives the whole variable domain DGGITQSPKYLFRKEGQNVTLSCEQNLNHDAMYWYRQDPGQGLRLIYYSQIVNDFQKGDIAEGYSVSREKKESFPLTVTSAQKNPTAFYLCASSTTSNAGTQYFGPGTRLLVL.

CDR3 in amino acids: CASSYLGSYEQYF. The DNA for the CDR3 is TGTGCCAGCAGTTACCTAGGATCCTACGAGCAGTACTTC. V is TRBV6-5 and J is TRBJ2-7; D remains unclear. This CDR3 region has 13 residues. V was pared by 2 bases and J by 1 base, with 6 bases between. Per germline, CDR1 MNHEY and CDR2 SVGAGI.

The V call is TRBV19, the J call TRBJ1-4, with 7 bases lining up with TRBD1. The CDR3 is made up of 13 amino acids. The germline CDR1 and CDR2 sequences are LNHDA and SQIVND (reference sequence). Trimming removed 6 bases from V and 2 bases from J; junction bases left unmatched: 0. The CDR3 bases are TGTGCCAGTAGCAGGGGGACTAATGAAAAACTGTTTTTT. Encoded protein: CASSRGTNEKLFF.

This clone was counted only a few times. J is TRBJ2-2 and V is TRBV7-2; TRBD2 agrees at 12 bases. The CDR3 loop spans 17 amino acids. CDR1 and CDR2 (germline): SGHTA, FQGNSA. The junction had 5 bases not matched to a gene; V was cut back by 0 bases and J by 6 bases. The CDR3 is CASSLAPSGGASGELFF. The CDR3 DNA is TGTGCCAGCAGCTTAGCGCCTAGCGGGGGGGCATCCGGGGAGCTGTTTTTT.

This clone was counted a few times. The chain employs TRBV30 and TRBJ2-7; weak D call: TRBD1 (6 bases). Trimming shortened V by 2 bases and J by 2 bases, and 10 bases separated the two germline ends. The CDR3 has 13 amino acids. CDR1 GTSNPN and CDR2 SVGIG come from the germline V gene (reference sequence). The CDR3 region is CAWSSQGPYEQYF. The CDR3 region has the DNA TGTGCCTGGAGTAGCCAGGGGCCCTACGAGCAGTACTTC.

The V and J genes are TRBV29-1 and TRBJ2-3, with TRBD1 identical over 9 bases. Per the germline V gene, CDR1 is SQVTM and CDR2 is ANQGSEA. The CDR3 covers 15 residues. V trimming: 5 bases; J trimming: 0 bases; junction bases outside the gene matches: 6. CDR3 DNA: TGCAGCGTTCTGAAGGACAGGGGAAGCACAGATACGCAGTATTTT. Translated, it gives CSVLKDRGSTDTQYF.

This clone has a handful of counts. Written as DNA, the CDR3 is TGTGCCAGCAGGGGTAACAATGAGCAGTTCTTC. It is translated as CASRGNNEQFF. The chain links TRBV19 to TRBJ2-1; D is possibly TRBD1 (6 bases). The CDR3 runs 11 residues. Germline CDR1 LNHDA, CDR2 SQIVND (reference sequence). V was cut by 9 bases and J by 5 bases, with 8 bases left in between.

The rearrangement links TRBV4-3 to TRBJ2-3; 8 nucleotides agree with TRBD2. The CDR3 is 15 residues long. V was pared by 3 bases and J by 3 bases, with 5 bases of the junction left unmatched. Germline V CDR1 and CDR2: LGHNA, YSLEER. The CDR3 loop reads CASSQAGTRTDTQYF. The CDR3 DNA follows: TGCGCCAGCAGCCAGGCCGGGACTAGGACAGATACGCAGTATTTT.

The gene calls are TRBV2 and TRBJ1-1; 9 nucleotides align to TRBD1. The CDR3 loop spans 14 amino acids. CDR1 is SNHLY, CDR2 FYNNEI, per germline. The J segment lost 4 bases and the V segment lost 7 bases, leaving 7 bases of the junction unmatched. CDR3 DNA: TGTGCCAGCAACTCCGACAGGGGGTTCACTGAAGCTTTCTTT. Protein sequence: CASNSDRGFTEAFF.

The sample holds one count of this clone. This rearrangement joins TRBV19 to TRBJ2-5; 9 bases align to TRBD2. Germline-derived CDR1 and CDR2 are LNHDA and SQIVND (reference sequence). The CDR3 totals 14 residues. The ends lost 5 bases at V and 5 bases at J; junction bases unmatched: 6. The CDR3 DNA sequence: TGTGCCAGTAGTGCCCTAGCGGGGTGGGAGACCCAGTACTTC. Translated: CASSALAGWETQYF.

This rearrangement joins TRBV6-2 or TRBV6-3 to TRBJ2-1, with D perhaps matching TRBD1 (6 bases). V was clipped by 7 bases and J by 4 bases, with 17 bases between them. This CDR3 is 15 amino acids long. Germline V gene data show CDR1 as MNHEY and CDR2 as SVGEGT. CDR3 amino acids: CASTPLQGFYNEQFF. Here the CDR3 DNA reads TGTGCCAGCACCCCCCTCCAGGGGTTTTACAATGAGCAGTTCTTC.

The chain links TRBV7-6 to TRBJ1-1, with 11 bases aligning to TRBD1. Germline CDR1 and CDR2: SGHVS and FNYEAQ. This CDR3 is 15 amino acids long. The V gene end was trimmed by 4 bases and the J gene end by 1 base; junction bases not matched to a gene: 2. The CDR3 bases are TGTGCCAGCAGCTCAGGGACAGGGGGGAACACTGAAGCTTTCTTT. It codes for CASSSGTGGNTEAFF.

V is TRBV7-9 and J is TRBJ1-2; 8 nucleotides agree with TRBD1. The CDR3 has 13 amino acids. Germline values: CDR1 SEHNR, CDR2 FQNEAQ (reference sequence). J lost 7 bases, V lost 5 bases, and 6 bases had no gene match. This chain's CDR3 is CASSRGQGSGYTF. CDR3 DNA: TGTGCCAGCAGCCGAGGACAGGGCAGTGGCTACACCTTC. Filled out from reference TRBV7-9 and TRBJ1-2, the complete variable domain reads DTGVSQNPRHKITKRGQNVTFRCDPISEHNRLYWYRQTLGQGPEFLTYFQNEAQLEKSRLLSDRFSAERPKGSFSTLEIQRTEQGDSAMYLCASSRGQGSGYTFGSGTRLTVV.